This record concerns one TCR beta chain sequence. Its antigen is not known. Germline CDR1 reads KGHSH; CDR2 reads LQKENI. The CDR3 length is 15 residues. The trim removed 4 bases at V and 4 bases at J, leaving 7 bases unmatched. The record originates from a study of cytomegalovirus exposure and HLA in healthy donors. Study-level results: The study reported that TCR beta sequences accurately predicted HLA-A and HLA-B alleles in most subjects. The study recorded 160 or so TCR beta chains that were cytomegalovirus-associated.

Both 60 Vbeta primers and 13 Jbeta primers went into the PCR. Libraries were prepared by immunoSEQ multiplex PCR; TCRdb keeps only in-frame clonotypes and omits some of them. The profile covers around 100,000 clones, with roughly 78% appearing a single time and around 4% taken by the ten largest. This clonotype was obtained from a male donor in good health and CMV-seropositive. Sequencing used PBMCs. The V call is TRBV18, the J call TRBJ2-5; 9 bases are a match to TRBD1. The CDR3 loop reads CASSLRDRVGETQYF. The CDR3 nucleotides read TGTGCCAGCTCACTCCGGGACAGGGTCGGAGAGACCCAGTACTTC.